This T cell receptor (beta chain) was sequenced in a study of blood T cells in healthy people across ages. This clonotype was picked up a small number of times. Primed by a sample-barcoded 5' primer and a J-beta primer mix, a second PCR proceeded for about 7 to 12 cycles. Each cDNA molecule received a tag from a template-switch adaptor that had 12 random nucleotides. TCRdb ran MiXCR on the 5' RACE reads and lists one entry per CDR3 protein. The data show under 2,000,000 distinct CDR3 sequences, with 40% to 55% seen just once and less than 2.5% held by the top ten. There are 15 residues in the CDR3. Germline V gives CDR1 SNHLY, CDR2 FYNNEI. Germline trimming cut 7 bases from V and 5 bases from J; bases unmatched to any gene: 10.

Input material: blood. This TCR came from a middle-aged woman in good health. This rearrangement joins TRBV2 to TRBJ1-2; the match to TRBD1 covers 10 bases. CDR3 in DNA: TGTGCCAGCAATCTTAGGGACAGGGGAGTTTATGGCTACACCTTC. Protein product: CASNLRDRGVYGYTF.